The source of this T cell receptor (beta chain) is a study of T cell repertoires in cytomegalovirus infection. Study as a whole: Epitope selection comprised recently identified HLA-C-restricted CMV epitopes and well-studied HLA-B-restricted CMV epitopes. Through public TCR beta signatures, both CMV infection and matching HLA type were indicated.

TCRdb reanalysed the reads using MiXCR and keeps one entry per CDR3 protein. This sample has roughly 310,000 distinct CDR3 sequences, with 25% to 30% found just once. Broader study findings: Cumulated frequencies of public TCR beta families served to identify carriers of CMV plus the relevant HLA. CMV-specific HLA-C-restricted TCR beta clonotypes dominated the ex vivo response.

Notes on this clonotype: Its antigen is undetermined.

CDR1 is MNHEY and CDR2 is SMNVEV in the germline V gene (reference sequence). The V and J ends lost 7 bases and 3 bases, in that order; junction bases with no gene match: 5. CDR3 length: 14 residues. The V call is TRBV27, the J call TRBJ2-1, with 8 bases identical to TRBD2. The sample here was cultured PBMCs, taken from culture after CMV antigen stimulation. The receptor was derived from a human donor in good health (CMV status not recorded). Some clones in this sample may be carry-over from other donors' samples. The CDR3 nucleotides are TGTGCCAGCACCCGAGGGACTAGCTACAATGAGCAGTTCTTC. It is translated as CASTRGTSYNEQFF.